The rows below give T cell receptor beta chains drawn from one sample of a study of blood T cell repertoires in COVID-19. The table came from immunoSEQ multiplex PCR; TCRdb's copy has only in-frame clones and leaves some out. The sample shows about 170,000 clones, 89% of them seen only once. The sample taken for sequencing was PBMCs or T cells enriched from blood (not recorded which). The receptor set was obtained from a young woman who had recovered from COVID-19. CDR3s include the opening cysteine and the closing phenylalanine or tryptophan.

CASSIAQGQGGHQPQHF	TRBJ1-5	TRBV19
CASSIGTSGYNEQFF	TRBJ2-1	TRBV19
CASSAHYPNTGELFF	TRBJ2-2	TRBV9
CASSGLAGGSGQYF	TRBJ2-7	TRBV2
CASASPRGGSEQYF	TRBJ2-7	TRBV28
CASRLPFRERGLEQFF	TRBJ2-1	TRBV11-2
CASSFRSAGGYTF	TRBJ1-2	TRBV12-3/TRBV12-4
CASSYLGTSSGNTIYF	TRBJ1-3	TRBV5-6
CASSVGRLAGAYEQYF	TRBJ2-7	TRBV6-1
CASSPELYSEELFF	TRBJ2-2	TRBV5-4
CASIPTGGGNYEQYF	TRBJ2-7	TRBV5-6
CAISESGQGAPPLHF	TRBJ1-6	TRBV10-3
CASSPNDGVSTEAFF	TRBJ1-1	TRBV18
CASSSGESRGYTF	TRBJ1-2	TRBV28
CASSSLSGTDTQYF	TRBJ2-3	TRBV6-5
CASSVRTGRGETQYF	TRBJ2-5	TRBV9
CASSPLRGGEDIQYF	TRBJ2-4	TRBV27
CASSGGPAGNTGELFF	TRBJ2-2	TRBV9
CASSLGLGADTGELFF	TRBJ2-2	TRBV5-1
CASSEKQGAATSGNTIYF	TRBJ1-3	TRBV6-1
CASSYRRADTQYF	TRBJ2-3	TRBV7-2
CASSVSEGGFYEQYF	TRBJ2-7	TRBV19
CASSSSLSEAFEQFF	TRBJ2-1	TRBV7-6
CASSESTAGIQPQHF	TRBJ1-5	TRBV6-1
CASSPDRAGSYEQYF	TRBJ2-7	TRBV18
CASSFSDGLEQFF	TRBJ2-1	TRBV7-8
CATHPTVYNEQFF	TRBJ2-1	TRBV27
CATRAGELNTEAFF	TRBJ1-1	TRBV15